The sequence of this T cell receptor beta chain was determined in a study of blood T cell repertoires in COVID-19. Germline lookup yields CDR1 MNHEY and CDR2 SVGAGI. This CDR3 spans 13 amino acids. Trimming cost V 6 bases and J 6 bases, with 15 bases left between them. Under the authors' procedure: Quantification of nucleated cells was approximated via reference gene primer amplification. The data were produced by immunoSEQ multiplex PCR, yet TCRdb's version contains in-frame clones alone and is incomplete. V and J calls and clone size follow that table, whereas D and trimming were derived from the DNA. The sample holds roughly 63,000 clones, 74% seen once.

The J gene is TRBJ2-7, the V gene TRBV6-5; no clear D gene. Sequenced sample: peripheral blood. The receptor was derived from a woman older than 75 with acute or convalescent COVID-19. CDR3 sequence (DNA): TGTGCCAGCAGGCCCGTAAGAACGGGCGAGCAGTACTTC. Amino acids: CASRPVRTGEQYF.